This TCR beta chain comes out of a study of blood T cell repertoires in COVID-19. Overall study: Italy, Spain and the United States were the sources of the convalescent and acute COVID-19 samples. From T cells, B-cell-depleted T cells, or PBMCs came the material, which was cDNA or gDNA.

How the authors handled the data: By means of reference gene primer amplification, nucleated cell counts were estimated. Produced via immunoSEQ multiplex PCR; TCRdb's table is partial and in-frame only. That table is the source of V, J and clone size, and D and trimming were worked out from the DNA. The sample records about 190,000 clones, approximately 80% being singletons. This CDR3 contains 14 residues. CDR1 and CDR2 (germline): SGHRS, YFSETQ. The J segment lost 0 bases and the V segment lost 3 bases, leaving 2 bases of the junction unmatched. The source is a woman aged 45-65 years with acute or convalescent COVID-19. The V call is TRBV5-1, the J call TRBJ1-1, with 7 bases matching TRBD1. The sequenced material came from peripheral blood. The CDR3 region has the DNA TGCGCCAGCAGCTGGGACAGCATGAACACTGAAGCTTTCTTT. Its protein is CASSWDSMNTEAFF. Using reference TRBV5-1 and TRBJ1-1 for the parts outside the CDR3, the full variable domain is KAGVTQTPRYLIKTRGQQVTLSCSPISGHRSVSWYQQTPGQGLQFLFEYFSETQRNKGNFPGRFSGRQFSNSRSEMNVSTLELGDSALYLCASSWDSMNTEAFFGQGTRLTVV.